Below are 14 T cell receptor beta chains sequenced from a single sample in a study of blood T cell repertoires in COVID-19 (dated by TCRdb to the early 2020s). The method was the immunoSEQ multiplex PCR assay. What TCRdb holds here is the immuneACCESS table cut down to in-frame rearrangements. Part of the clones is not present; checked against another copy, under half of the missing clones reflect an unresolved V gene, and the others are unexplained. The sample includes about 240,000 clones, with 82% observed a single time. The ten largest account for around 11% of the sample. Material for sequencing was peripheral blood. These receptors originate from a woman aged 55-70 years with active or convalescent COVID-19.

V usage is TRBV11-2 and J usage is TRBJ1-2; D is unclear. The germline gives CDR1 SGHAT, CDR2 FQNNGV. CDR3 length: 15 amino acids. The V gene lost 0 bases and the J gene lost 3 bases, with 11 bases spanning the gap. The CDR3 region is CASSLDLSVYYGYTF. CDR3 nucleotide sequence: TGTGCCAGCAGCTTAGATCTATCGGTGTACTATGGCTACACCTTC.

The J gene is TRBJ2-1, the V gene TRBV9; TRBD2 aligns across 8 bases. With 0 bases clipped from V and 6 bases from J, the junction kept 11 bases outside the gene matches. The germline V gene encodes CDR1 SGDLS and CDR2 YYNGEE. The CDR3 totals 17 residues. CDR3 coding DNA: TGTGCCAGCAGCGTAGCCCCCACGACTAGCGCCCCCAATGAGCAGTTCTTC. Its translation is CASSVAPTTSAPNEQFF.

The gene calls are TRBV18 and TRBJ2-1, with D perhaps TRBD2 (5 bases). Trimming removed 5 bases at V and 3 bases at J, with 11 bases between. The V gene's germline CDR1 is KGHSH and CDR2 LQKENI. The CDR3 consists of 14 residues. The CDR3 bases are TGTGCCAGCTCAACCGGTGAGGGCTACAATGAGCAGTTCTTC. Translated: CASSTGEGYNEQFF.

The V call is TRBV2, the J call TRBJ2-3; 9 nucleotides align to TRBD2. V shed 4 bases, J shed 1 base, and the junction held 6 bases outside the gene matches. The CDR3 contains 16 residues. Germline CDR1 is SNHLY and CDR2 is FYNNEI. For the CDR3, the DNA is TGTGCCAGCAGTGCAATCCTAGCGGGGCGCACAGATACGCAGTATTTT. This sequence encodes CASSAILAGRTDTQYF.

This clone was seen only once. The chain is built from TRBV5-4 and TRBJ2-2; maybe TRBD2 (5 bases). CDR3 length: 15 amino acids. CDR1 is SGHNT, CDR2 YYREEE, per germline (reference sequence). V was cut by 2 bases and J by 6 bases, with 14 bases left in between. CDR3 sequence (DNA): TGTGCCAGCAGCTTAACGGGAAAAGAATCCGGGGAGCTGTTTTTT. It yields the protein CASSLTGKESGELFF.

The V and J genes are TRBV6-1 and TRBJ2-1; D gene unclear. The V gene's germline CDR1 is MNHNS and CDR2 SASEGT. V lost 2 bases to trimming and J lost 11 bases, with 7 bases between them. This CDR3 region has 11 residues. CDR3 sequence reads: CASSESRQQFF. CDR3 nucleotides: TGTGCCAGCAGTGAATCCCGTCAGCAGTTCTTC.

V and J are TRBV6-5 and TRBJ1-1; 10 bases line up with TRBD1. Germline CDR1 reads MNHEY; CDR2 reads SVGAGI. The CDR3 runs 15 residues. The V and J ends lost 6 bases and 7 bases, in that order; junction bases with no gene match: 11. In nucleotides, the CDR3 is TGTGCCAGCAGAGGGGACAGGGGACTCCTATTTGAAGCTTTCTTT. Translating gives CASRGDRGLLFEAFF.

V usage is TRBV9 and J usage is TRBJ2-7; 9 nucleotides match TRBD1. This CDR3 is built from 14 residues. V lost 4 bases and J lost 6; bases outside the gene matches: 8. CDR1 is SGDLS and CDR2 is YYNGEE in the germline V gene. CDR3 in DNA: TGTGCCAGCAGCCCCACGGGACAGGGAGGCGAGCAGTACTTC. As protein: CASSPTGQGGEQYF.

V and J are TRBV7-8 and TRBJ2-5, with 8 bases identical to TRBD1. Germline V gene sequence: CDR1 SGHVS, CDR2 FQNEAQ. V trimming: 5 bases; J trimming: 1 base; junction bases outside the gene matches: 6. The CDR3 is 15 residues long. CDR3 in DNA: TGTGCCAGCAGCCGGTCCGGGACAGGCCAAGAGACCCAGTACTTC. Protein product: CASSRSGTGQETQYF.

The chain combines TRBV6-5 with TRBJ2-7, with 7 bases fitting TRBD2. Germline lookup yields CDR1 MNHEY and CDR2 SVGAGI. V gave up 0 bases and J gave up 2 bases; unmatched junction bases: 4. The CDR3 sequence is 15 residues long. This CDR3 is CASSYSGGYAYEQYF. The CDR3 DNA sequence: TGTGCCAGCAGTTACTCGGGGGGGTACGCCTACGAGCAGTACTTC.

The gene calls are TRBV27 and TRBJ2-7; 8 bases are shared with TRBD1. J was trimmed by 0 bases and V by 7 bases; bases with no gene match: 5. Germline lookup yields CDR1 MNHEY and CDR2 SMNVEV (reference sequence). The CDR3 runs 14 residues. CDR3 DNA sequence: TGTGCCAGCAAATTGACAGGGGACTCCTACGAGCAGTACTTC. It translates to CASKLTGDSYEQYF.

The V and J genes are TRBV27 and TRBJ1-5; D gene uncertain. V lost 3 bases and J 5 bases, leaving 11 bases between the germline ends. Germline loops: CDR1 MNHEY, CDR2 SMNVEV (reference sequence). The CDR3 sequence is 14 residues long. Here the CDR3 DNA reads TGTGCCAGCAGTTTTGAAAGCGGGTATCAGCCCCAGCATTTT. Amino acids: CASSFESGYQPQHF.

The CDR3 sequence: CATSWRGGSTDTQYF. The DNA of the CDR3 is TGTGCCACCTCGTGGCGGGGAGGAAGCACAGATACGCAGTATTTT. The chain carries TRBV19 and TRBJ2-3, with D possibly matching TRBD2 (6 bases). The CDR3 loop spans 15 amino acids. V was cut by 10 bases and J by 0 bases, with 17 bases left in between. Germline V gene data show CDR1 as LNHDA and CDR2 as SQIVND (reference sequence).

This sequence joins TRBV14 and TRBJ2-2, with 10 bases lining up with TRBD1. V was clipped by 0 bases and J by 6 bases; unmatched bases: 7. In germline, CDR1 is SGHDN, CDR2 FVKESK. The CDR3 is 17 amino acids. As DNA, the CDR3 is TGTGCCAGCAGCCAAGATCCCTGGGACAGGGGAGCCGGGGAGCTGTTTTTT. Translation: CASSQDPWDRGAGELFF.